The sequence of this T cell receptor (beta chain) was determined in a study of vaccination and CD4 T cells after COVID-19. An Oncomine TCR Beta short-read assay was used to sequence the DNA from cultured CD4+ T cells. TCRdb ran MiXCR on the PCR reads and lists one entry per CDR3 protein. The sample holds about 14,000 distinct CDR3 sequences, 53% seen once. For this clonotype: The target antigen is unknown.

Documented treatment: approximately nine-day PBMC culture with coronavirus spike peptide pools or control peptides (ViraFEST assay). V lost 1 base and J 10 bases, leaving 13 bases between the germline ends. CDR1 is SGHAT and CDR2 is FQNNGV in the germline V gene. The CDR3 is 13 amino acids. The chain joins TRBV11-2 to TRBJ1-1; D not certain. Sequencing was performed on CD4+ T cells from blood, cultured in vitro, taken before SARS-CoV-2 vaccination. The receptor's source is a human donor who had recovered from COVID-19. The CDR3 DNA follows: TGTGCCAGCAGCTTAGGGGCGGGATTTGGAGCTTTCTTT. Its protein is CASSLGAGFGAFF.